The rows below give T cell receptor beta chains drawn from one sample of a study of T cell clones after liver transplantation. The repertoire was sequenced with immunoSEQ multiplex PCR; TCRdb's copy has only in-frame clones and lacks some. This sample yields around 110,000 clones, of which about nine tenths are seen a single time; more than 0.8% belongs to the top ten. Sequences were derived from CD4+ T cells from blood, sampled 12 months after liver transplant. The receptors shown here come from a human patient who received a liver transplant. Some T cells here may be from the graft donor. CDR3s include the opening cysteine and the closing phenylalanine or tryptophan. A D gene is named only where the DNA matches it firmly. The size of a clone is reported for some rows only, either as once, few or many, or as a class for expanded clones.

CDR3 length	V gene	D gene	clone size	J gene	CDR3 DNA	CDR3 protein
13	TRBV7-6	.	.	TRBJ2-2	TGTGCCAGCAGCCACGCAGATTCCGGGGAGCTGTTTTTT	CASSHADSGELFF
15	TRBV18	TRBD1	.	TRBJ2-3	TGTGCCAGCTCACCACTAGGGACAGGGATCCATACGCAGTATTTT	CASSPLGTGIHTQYF
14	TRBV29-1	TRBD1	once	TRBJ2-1	TGCAGCGTTGAAGGAGGAGAGGGGGCCAATGAGCAGTTCTTC	CSVEGGEGANEQFF
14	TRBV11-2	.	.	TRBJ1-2	TGTGCCAGCAGCTTAGTGGCAGGGAACTATGGCTACACCTTC	CASSLVAGNYGYTF
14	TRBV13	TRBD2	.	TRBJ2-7	TGTGCCAGCAGCTTAGCTAGCGGGAGCTACGAGCAGTACTTC	CASSLASGSYEQYF
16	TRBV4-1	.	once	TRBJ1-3	TGCGCCAGCAGCCAAGTAACAGGACTATCGACGAACACCATATATTTT	CASSQVTGLSTNTIYF
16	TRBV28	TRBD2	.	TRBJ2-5	TGTGCCAGCAGTTTAGAGCTAGCGGGAGGAGCTAAGACCCAGTACTTC	CASSLELAGGAKTQYF
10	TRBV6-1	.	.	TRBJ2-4	TGTGCCAGCAGTGATATCAGCTGGTACTTC	CASSDISWYF
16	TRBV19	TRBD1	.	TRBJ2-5	TGTGCCAGTAGTGCAACAGGGGGCCGGGTTATCGAGACCCAGTACTTC	CASSATGGRVIETQYF
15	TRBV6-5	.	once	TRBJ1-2	TGTGCCAGCCGGGGCTGGATGGCTATGGACTATGGCTACACCTTC	CASRGWMAMDYGYTF
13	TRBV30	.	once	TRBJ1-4	TGTGCCTCGCAAGGGGGGTCTAATGAAAAACTGTTTTTT	CASQGGSNEKLFF
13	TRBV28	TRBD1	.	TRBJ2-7	TGTGCCAGCCGGGGACAGGGATCTTACGAGCAGTACTTC	CASRGQGSYEQYF
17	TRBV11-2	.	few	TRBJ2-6	TGTGCCAGCAGCTTAGCGGGGGTGTACTCTGGGGCCAACGTCCTGACTTTC	CASSLAGVYSGANVLTF
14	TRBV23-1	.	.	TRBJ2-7	TGCGCCAGCAGTGACAGGCTGAACTCCTACGAGCAGTACTTC	CASSDRLNSYEQYF
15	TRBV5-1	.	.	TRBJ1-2	TGCGCCAGCAGCTTGGAAGGACGGCTTAACTATGGCTACACCTTC	CASSLEGRLNYGYTF
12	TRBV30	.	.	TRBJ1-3	TGTGCCTGGAGATCCTCTGGAAACACCATATATTTT	CAWRSSGNTIYF
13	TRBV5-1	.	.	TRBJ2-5	TGCGCCAGCAGCTTGGACGGCCAAGAGACCCAGTACTTC	CASSLDGQETQYF
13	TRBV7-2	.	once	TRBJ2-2	TGTGCCAGCAGCCCGTTCGAGGCCGGGGAGCTGTTTTTT	CASSPFEAGELFF
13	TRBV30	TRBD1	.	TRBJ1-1	TGTGCCTGGGAAGGGACAGGGGTTACTGAAGCTTTCTTT	CAWEGTGVTEAFF
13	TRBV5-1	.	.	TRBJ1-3	TGCGCCAGCAGCTTTACGTCTGGAAACACCATATATTTT	CASSFTSGNTIYF
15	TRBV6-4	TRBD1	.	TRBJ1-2	TGTGCCAGCAGTGACTCTGGGGACAGGGATTATGGCTACACCTTC	CASSDSGDRDYGYTF
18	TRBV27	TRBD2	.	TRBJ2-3	TGTGCCAGCAGTCGATTCCCCCGGCTAGCGGGAGACCCAGATACGCAGTATTTT	CASSRFPRLAGDPDTQYF
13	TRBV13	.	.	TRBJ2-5	TGTGCCAGCAGCGACAGACAGGAAGAGACCCAGTACTTC	CASSDRQEETQYF
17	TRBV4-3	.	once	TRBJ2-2	TGCGCCAGCAGCCACGACAACGACGGCGGACGGACCGGGGAGCTGTTTTTT	CASSHDNDGGRTGELFF
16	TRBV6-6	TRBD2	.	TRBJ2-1	TGTGCCAGCAGTACCCCCGGGACTAGCGTCACCAATGAGCAGTTCTTC	CASSTPGTSVTNEQFF
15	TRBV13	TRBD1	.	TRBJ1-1	TGTGCCAGCAGCTTACTGACAGGGGGGGGCACTGAAGCTTTCTTT	CASSLLTGGGTEAFF
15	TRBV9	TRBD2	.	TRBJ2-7	TGTGCCAGCAGCGTAGGAGGGACTAGCTACTACGAGCAGTACTTC	CASSVGGTSYYEQYF
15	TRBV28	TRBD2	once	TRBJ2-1	TGTGCCAGCAGTTTAGCTAGCGGGATTACGAGGGAGCAGTTCTTC	CASSLASGITREQFF
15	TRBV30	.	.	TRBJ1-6	TGTGCCTGGAGTGTAGGTGGGGGAGGTAATTCACCCCTCCACTTT	CAWSVGGGGNSPLHF
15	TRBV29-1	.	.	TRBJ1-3	TGCAGCGTTGCTCAAGGGAGTCTCTCTGGAAACACCATATATTTT	CSVAQGSLSGNTIYF
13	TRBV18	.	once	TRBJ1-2	TGTGCCAGCTCACATCAGGAGCTCTATGGCTACACCTTC	CASSHQELYGYTF
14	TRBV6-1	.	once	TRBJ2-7	TGTGCCAGCAGCAGGACAGTGGAGGGCTACGAGCAGTACTTC	CASSRTVEGYEQYF
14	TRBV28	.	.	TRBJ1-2	TGTGCCAGCAGTTTCTCGGACCGACCCCGGGGCTACACCTTC	CASSFSDRPRGYTF
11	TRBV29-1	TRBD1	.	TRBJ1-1	TGCAGCGTGCACAGGGGAGCTGAAGCTTTCTTT	CSVHRGAEAFF
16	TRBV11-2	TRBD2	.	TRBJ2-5	TGTGCCACCCGGAGAAGTTTTAGCGGGAGTCGGGGGACCCAGTACTTC	CATRRSFSGSRGTQYF
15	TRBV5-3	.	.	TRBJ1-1	TGTGCCAGAAGCTTAATCTCCAGGGCGAACACTGAAGCTTTCTTT	CARSLISRANTEAFF
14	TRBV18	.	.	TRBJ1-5	TGTGCCAGCTCACGAGAGGGAATTAATCAGCCCCAGCATTTT	CASSREGINQPQHF
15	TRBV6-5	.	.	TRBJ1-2	TGTGCCAGCAGTTACTCGGAGTTGGGCGGGAATGGCTACACCTTC	CASSYSELGGNGYTF
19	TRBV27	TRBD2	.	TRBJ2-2	TGTGCCAGCAGTCCTCGGGTCTATGGGACTAGCAAGGACACCGGGGAGCTGTTTTTT	CASSPRVYGTSKDTGELFF
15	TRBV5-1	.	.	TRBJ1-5	TGCGCCAGCAGCTTAGGGCCTAATAGCAATCAGCCCCAGCATTTT	CASSLGPNSNQPQHF
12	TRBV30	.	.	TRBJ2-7	TGTGCCTGTCCCAGGACAAGTGGGGAGCAGTACTTC	CACPRTSGEQYF
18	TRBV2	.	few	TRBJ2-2	TGTGCCAGCAGTGACGGACTTACTACTAGATCGAACACCGGGGAGCTGTTTTTT	CASSDGLTTRSNTGELFF
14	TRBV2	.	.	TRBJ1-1	TGTGCCAGCAAGGGCGTTAACATGAACACTGAAGCTTTCTTT	CASKGVNMNTEAFF
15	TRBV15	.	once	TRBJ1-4	TGTGCCACCAGCAGCCGTACCCTGGGAAATGAAAAACTGTTTTTT	CATSSRTLGNEKLFF
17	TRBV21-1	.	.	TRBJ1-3	TGTGCCAGCAGCAGAAACCGGGCCCCCTTAGCGGGAAACACCATATATTTT	CASSRNRAPLAGNTIYF
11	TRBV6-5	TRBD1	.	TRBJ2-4	TGTGCCAGCAGTCAGGGGACAGGCATGTACTTC	CASSQGTGMYF
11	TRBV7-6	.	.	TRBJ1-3	TGTGCCAGCAGCCGTGGAAACACCATATATTTT	CASSRGNTIYF
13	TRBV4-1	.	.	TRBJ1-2	TGCGCCAGCAGCCAGACAGCTAACTATGGCTACACCTTC	CASSQTANYGYTF
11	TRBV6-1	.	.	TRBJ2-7	TGTGCCAGCACGGCCTCCTACGAGCAGTACTTC	CASTASYEQYF
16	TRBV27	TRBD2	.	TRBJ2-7	TGTGCCAGCAGTTCCCCAGGCAGGACTAGCGGATACGAGCAGTACTTC	CASSSPGRTSGYEQYF
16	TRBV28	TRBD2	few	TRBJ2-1	TGTGCCAGCAGTTCAAGGATTGGGACTAGCCTCACTGAGCAGTTCTTC	CASSSRIGTSLTEQFF